This TCR beta chain stems from a study of cytomegalovirus exposure and HLA in healthy donors. Healthy donors of bone marrow made up the group. Germline CDR1 and CDR2: SGHDT and YYEEEE. J lost 2 bases, V lost 2 bases, and 4 bases had no gene match. The CDR3 has 15 residues. A multiplex PCR was run with 60 Vbeta primers and 13 Jbeta primers. The repertoire was sequenced with immunoSEQ multiplex PCR; TCRdb's copy has only in-frame clones and lacks some. The profile covers roughly 120,000 clones, with around three quarters appearing a single time and 3.7% taken by the ten largest. The source of this sequence is a human donor in good health. The rearrangement links TRBV5-6 to TRBJ2-3; TRBD1 agrees at 8 bases. The sample taken for sequencing was PBMCs. CDR3 region: CASSFWTGNTDTQYF. The DNA for the CDR3 is TGTGCCAGCAGCTTTTGGACAGGGAACACAGATACGCAGTATTTT.